This TCR beta chain originates from a study of shared clonotypes between healthy human individuals. Study results and limitations: Lower generation probabilities were found for non-shared clonotypes than for those shared by all four donors. In a handful of donors, about 5% of naive CD4 clonotypes appeared in common. Large depth notwithstanding, sorted-subset sequencing proved incomplete by rarefaction.

Here immunoSEQ multiplex PCR was the method, and the copy in TCRdb shows in-frame clones only, minus some. The sample consists of 2 million to 2.5 million clones, more than 80% of them appearing once. Trimming shortened V by 6 bases and J by 3 bases, and 21 bases separated the two germline ends. The CDR3 is 16 amino acids. Germline lookup yields CDR1 MDHEN and CDR2 SYDVKM. On this clone: No antigen is known for it.

The J gene is TRBJ2-7, the V gene TRBV28, with a tentative D call TRBD2 (6 bases). The sequence was obtained from a man aged 18 to 29 in good health. Some clones in this sample may be carry-over from other donors' samples. Sequencing input: naive CD4+ T cells from PBMCs. The subset here: CD45RA+ positively selected. CDR3 DNA sequence: TGTGCCAGCAGCTCCAAAGGCGGGCGGGGACGCTACGAGCAGTACTTC. It is translated as CASSSKGGRGRYEQYF.